These 25 T cell receptor beta chains were all obtained from the same sample, sequenced in a study of T cell changes during pregnancy in multiple sclerosis. The protocol was immunoSEQ multiplex PCR, while the TCRdb copy is restricted to in-frame clones and leaves out a portion. Of approximately 59,000 clones listed, around 93% were seen once; the top ten hold roughly 0.35%. Sequencing was performed on CD4+ T cells from peripheral blood mononuclear cells, taken before pregnancy. Receptors originate from a female donor with multiple sclerosis, enrolled in a pregnancy study.

The chain combines TRBV28 with TRBJ2-5; 8 nucleotides match TRBD2. In germline, CDR1 is MDHEN, CDR2 SYDVKM. Trimming at V came to 1 base and at J to 2 bases, leaving 3 bases not matched to a gene. This CDR3 region has 15 residues. CDR3 residues: CASSLSSGPQETQYF. The CDR3 DNA reads TGTGCCAGCAGTTTATCTAGCGGGCCTCAAGAGACCCAGTACTTC.

The CDR3 DNA follows: TGTGCCAGCAGCTTTCTGCGAAGCTCCTACAATGAGCAGTTCTTC. This codes for CASSFLRSSYNEQFF. V gene TRBV11-1 combines with J gene TRBJ2-1; D is undetermined. This CDR3 region has 15 residues. The V gene lost 3 bases and the J gene lost 0 bases, with 9 bases spanning the gap. From germline, CDR1 is SGHAT and CDR2 FQDESV (reference sequence).

This chain uses TRBV14 with TRBJ2-3, with 11 bases aligning to TRBD2. CDR3 length: 17 amino acids. Germline V gene sequence: CDR1 SGHDN, CDR2 FVKESK. V shed 1 base and J 5 bases; nucleotides not matched to a gene: 8. In DNA, the CDR3 is TGTGCCAGCAGCCAAGGCCTAACTAGCGGGAGAATAGATACGCAGTATTTT. It is translated as CASSQGLTSGRIDTQYF.

V gene TRBV5-5 combines with J gene TRBJ2-7, with a weak D call TRBD1 (5 bases). The V gene lost 5 bases and the J gene lost 3 bases, with 15 bases spanning the gap. This CDR3 region has 14 residues. Germline V gene lookup returns CDR1 SGHKS and CDR2 YYEKEE (reference sequence). The CDR3 region is CASSSSQDNYEQYF. In DNA form, the CDR3 reads TGTGCCAGCAGTTCTTCACAGGACAACTACGAGCAGTACTTC. The complete variable domain, with remaining parts taken from reference TRBV5-5 and TRBJ2-7, reads DAGVTQSPTHLIKTRGQQVTLRCSPISGHKSVSWYQQVLGQGPQFIFQYYEKEERGRGNFPDRFSARQFPNYSSELNVNALLLGDSALYLCASSSSQDNYEQYFGPGTRLTVT.

The rearrangement uses TRBV27 and TRBJ1-1; D remains ambiguous. Deletions cut 4 bases from V and 2 bases from J, with 17 bases between. CDR1 is MNHEY and CDR2 is SMNVEV in the germline V gene (reference sequence). The CDR3 is 16 amino acids. The CDR3 sequence: CASSSQTGIYNTEAFF. The CDR3, as DNA: TGTGCCAGCAGTTCCCAGACCGGGATATACAACACTGAAGCTTTCTTT.

This chain connects TRBV19 to TRBJ2-1, with TRBD1 identical over 8 bases. The V segment lost 9 bases and the J segment 7 bases; nucleotides outside the gene matches: 11. The germline V gene encodes CDR1 LNHDA and CDR2 SQIVND (reference sequence). The CDR3 loop spans 14 amino acids. The CDR3 loop is CASPQGQGANEQFF. DNA for the CDR3: TGTGCCAGCCCACAGGGGCAGGGGGCGAATGAGCAGTTCTTC.

The chain carries TRBV2 and TRBJ2-5; a weak D match, TRBD1 (7 bases). The CDR3 totals 16 residues. V lost 8 bases to trimming and J lost 0 bases, with 19 bases between them. Germline CDR1 reads SNHLY; CDR2 reads FYNNEI. The CDR3 spells CASGGSRGVYQETQYF. In nucleotides, the CDR3 is TGTGCCAGCGGAGGGTCCAGGGGGGTCTACCAAGAGACCCAGTACTTC.

The V gene is TRBV9, the J gene TRBJ2-1; 7 bases map to TRBD2. Germline trimming cut 3 bases from V and 15 bases from J; bases unmatched to any gene: 9. This CDR3 region has 12 residues. Germline V lookup: CDR1 SGDLS, CDR2 YYNGEE. The CDR3 here is CASSEAGRTPFF. The CDR3 DNA reads TGTGCCAGCAGCGAAGCGGGGAGGACCCCGTTCTTC.

The rearrangement uses TRBV14 and TRBJ2-7, with TRBD1 matching 7 bases. The CDR3 is 13 amino acids. CDR1 is SGHDN and CDR2 is FVKESK in the germline V gene. With 3 bases clipped from V and 5 bases from J, the junction kept 4 bases outside the gene matches. The CDR3 region is CASSHYDRDEQYF. In nucleotides, the CDR3 is TGTGCCAGCAGCCACTATGACAGGGACGAGCAGTACTTC.

This chain connects TRBV7-8 to TRBJ2-3; TRBD2 agrees at 10 bases. V lost 5 bases, J lost 14 bases, and 13 bases stayed unmatched. This CDR3 has 14 residues. CDR1 is SGHVS, CDR2 FQNEAQ, per germline. Here the CDR3 DNA reads TGTGCCAGCAGCCCGAGGACTAGCGGAGGCGGATGGTATTTT. Protein sequence: CASSPRTSGGGWYF.

The chain employs TRBV19 and TRBJ2-5, with a tentative D call TRBD1 (5 bases). V lost 3 bases to trimming and J lost 3 bases, with 8 bases between them. The CDR3 extends over 13 amino acids. Germline values: CDR1 LNHDA, CDR2 SQIVND (reference sequence). CDR3 residues: CASSIRQKETQYF. CDR3 DNA sequence: TGTGCCAGTAGTATTAGACAGAAAGAGACCCAGTACTTC.

The V call is TRBV15, the J call TRBJ1-5; D possibly corresponds to TRBD1 (6 bases). CDR3 length: 17 amino acids. Trimming left V 3 bases short and J 3 bases short, with 18 bases between. Germline-derived CDR1 and CDR2 are LNHNV and YYDKDF (reference sequence). The CDR3 here is CATSRKEGEGYNQPQHF. CDR3 in DNA: TGTGCCACCAGCAGGAAAGAGGGGGAGGGCTACAATCAGCCCCAGCATTTT. Based on the CDR3 plus reference TRBV15 and TRBJ1-5, the full variable domain is DAMVIQNPRYQVTQFGKPVTLSCSQTLNHNVMYWYQQKSSQAPKLLFHYYDKDFNNEADTPDNFQSRRPNTSFCFLDIRSPGLGDTAMYLCATSRKEGEGYNQPQHFGDGTRLSIL.

This sequence joins TRBV11-2 and TRBJ2-7; 7 nucleotides line up with TRBD2. CDR1 is SGHAT and CDR2 is FQNNGV in the germline V gene. V trimming: 3 bases; J trimming: 6 bases; junction bases outside the gene matches: 8. The CDR3 contains 14 residues. The CDR3 DNA is TGTGCCAGCAGCTTTGGCGGGAGAAGGGGCGAGCAGTACTTC. Translating it yields CASSFGGRRGEQYF.

This clone was counted only a few times. The chain recombines TRBV4-1 with TRBJ2-7; TRBD2 might be the D (6 bases). CDR3 length equals 14 residues. Germline V gives CDR1 MGHRA, CDR2 YSYEKL. V was clipped by 5 bases and J by 3 bases, with 14 bases between them. The CDR3 nucleotides read TGCGCCAGCAGCTACCGGGACTGGGGCTACGAGCAGTACTTC. It codes for CASSYRDWGYEQYF.

The chain recombines TRBV9 with TRBJ1-1; 9 bases line up with TRBD1. This CDR3 has 17 residues. The trim removed 0 bases at V and 5 bases at J, leaving 11 bases unmatched. CDR1 is SGDLS and CDR2 is YYNGEE in the germline V gene. In DNA, the CDR3 is TGTGCCAGCAGCGTAGATCCGGGACAGGGAATGAGAACTGAAGCTTTCTTT. This translates into CASSVDPGQGMRTEAFF.

V usage is TRBV9 and J usage is TRBJ2-2, with D perhaps TRBD2 (5 bases). CDR3 length: 15 residues. V was trimmed by 0 bases and J by 5 bases, leaving 11 bases between them. Germline CDR1 reads SGDLS; CDR2 reads YYNGEE. The CDR3 DNA sequence: TGTGCCAGCAGCGTAGCATTCGGCGGGACCGGGGAGCTGTTTTTT. Its translation: CASSVAFGGTGELFF.

The V gene is TRBV30, the J gene TRBJ2-7, with a possible D match to TRBD1 (5 bases). From germline, CDR1 is GTSNPN and CDR2 SVGIG (reference sequence). The CDR3 contains 13 residues. V was shortened by 0 bases and J by 7 bases, with 13 bases between the two germline ends. CDR3 nucleotide sequence: TGTGCCTGGAGTGTACGCAGGGTGGGAGAGCAGTACTTC. Translation gives CAWSVRRVGEQYF.

The J gene is TRBJ2-1, the V gene TRBV4-1, with 9 bases fitting TRBD2. CDR3 length: 21 amino acids. Germline V gene lookup returns CDR1 MGHRA and CDR2 YSYEKL. J lost 6 bases, V lost 0 bases, and 21 bases had no gene match. The CDR3 sequence: CASSQDDGSGVGSGSFNEQFF. The CDR3 DNA reads TGCGCCAGCAGCCAAGACGACGGCAGCGGAGTGGGTAGCGGGAGCTTCAATGAGCAGTTCTTC.

J is TRBJ1-1 and V is TRBV2; the D gene is possibly TRBD1 (6 bases). CDR3 length: 15 residues. Trimming removed 5 bases from V and 1 base from J, with 14 bases in between. Germline CDR1 reads SNHLY; CDR2 reads FYNNEI. CDR3 sequence: CASSPLRGRNTEAFF. The CDR3 DNA reads TGTGCCAGCAGTCCACTGAGGGGGAGGAACACTGAAGCTTTCTTT.

The rearrangement uses TRBV19 and TRBJ2-2; 8 nucleotides line up with TRBD2. CDR1 is LNHDA and CDR2 is SQIVND in the germline V gene (reference sequence). The CDR3 sequence is 16 residues long. V dropped 3 bases and J dropped 3; count of bases not matched to a gene: 6. The CDR3 loop is CASSIPAGADTGELFF. DNA for the CDR3: TGTGCCAGTAGTATTCCAGCGGGAGCAGACACCGGGGAGCTGTTTTTT. Drawing the rest from reference TRBV19 and TRBJ2-2, the complete variable domain is DGGITQSPKYLFRKEGQNVTLSCEQNLNHDAMYWYRQDPGQGLRLIYYSQIVNDFQKGDIAEGYSVSREKKESFPLTVTSAQKNPTAFYLCASSIPAGADTGELFFGEGSRLTVL.

The CDR3 loop reads CSATRQETQYF. The CDR3 coding sequence is TGCAGTGCTACGCGCCAAGAGACCCAGTACTTC. V usage is TRBV20-1 and J usage is TRBJ2-5; no firm D call. V was trimmed by 4 bases and J by 1 base, leaving 4 bases between them. CDR3 length: 11 residues. Germline V gene data show CDR1 as DFQATT and CDR2 as SNEGSKA (reference sequence).

The chain is built from TRBV5-1 and TRBJ2-7, with 8 bases matching TRBD1. The CDR3 extends over 16 amino acids. The trim removed 3 bases at V and 1 base at J, leaving 9 bases unmatched. From germline, CDR1 is SGHRS and CDR2 YFSETQ. In DNA form, the CDR3 reads TGCGCCAGCAGCTCTACAACCGGGACAGGATCCTACGAGCAGTACTTC. Protein sequence: CASSSTTGTGSYEQYF.

The chain recombines TRBV19 with TRBJ1-5; 11 bases map to TRBD1. This CDR3 region has 17 residues. V trimming: 7 bases; J trimming: 0 bases; junction bases outside the gene matches: 8. Germline CDR1 is LNHDA and CDR2 is SQIVND (reference sequence). The CDR3 loop reads CASTGTGGPYSNQPQHF. In nucleotides, the CDR3 is TGTGCCAGTACCGGGACAGGGGGACCATATAGCAATCAGCCCCAGCATTTT.

This sequence joins TRBV4-3 and TRBJ1-6; no firm D call. This CDR3 spans 13 amino acids. Trimming stripped 1 base from V and 10 bases from J, with 8 bases between. CDR1 and CDR2 (germline): LGHNA, YSLEER. This CDR3 reads CASSQAGGSPLHF. As DNA, the CDR3 is TGCGCCAGCAGCCAAGCCGGAGGATCACCCCTCCACTTT.

The chain recombines TRBV5-8 with TRBJ1-1, with unresolved D. V lost 2 bases and J lost 5, with 13 bases in between. In germline, CDR1 is SGHTS, CDR2 YDEGEE. CDR3 length: 14 amino acids. The CDR3 sequence is CASSFRGRGTEAFF. The CDR3 bases are TGTGCCAGCAGCTTCCGAGGGCGAGGGACTGAAGCTTTCTTT. The whole variable domain, filled in from reference TRBV5-8 and TRBJ1-1, reads EAGVTQSPTHLIKTRGQQATLRCSPISGHTSVYWYQQALGLGLQFLLWYDEGEERNRGNFPPRFSGRQFPNYSSELNVNALELEDSALYLCASSFRGRGTEAFFGQGTRLTVV.